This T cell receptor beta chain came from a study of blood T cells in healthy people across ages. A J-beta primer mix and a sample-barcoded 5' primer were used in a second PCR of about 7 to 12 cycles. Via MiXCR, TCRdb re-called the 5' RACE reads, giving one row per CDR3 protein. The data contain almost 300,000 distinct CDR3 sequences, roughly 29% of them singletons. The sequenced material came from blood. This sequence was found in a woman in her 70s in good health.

DNA for the CDR3: TGTGCCAGCAGCTTAGCCCCGGGAGCAACCTCACCCCTCCACTTT. Translating gives CASSLAPGATSPLHF. The rearrangement joins TRBV7-2 to TRBJ1-6, with unresolved D. Trimming stripped 0 bases from V and 10 bases from J, with 13 bases between. CDR1 and CDR2 (germline): SGHTA, FQGNSA. The CDR3 totals 15 residues.